The sequence of this TCR beta chain was determined in a study of tumor-infiltrating lymphocytes in glioblastoma multiforme. This clonotype has a handful of counts. This CDR3 has 15 amino acids. Trimming took off 0 bases at V and 6 bases at J, with 14 bases between the two ends. The germline CDR1 and CDR2 sequences are LGHNA and YNFKEQ. Multiple V-beta primers and a C-beta primer amplified TCRB from RNA. TCRB-specific cDNA synthesis used 0.5 to 0.65 ug of total RNA. Using its own MiXCR run on the multiplex PCR reads, TCRdb lists one record per CDR3 protein. The sample shows about 15,000 distinct CDR3 sequences, around 72% of them seen only once.

The clonotype comes from a male donor with glioblastoma. The chain employs TRBV4-2 and TRBJ1-2; D gene uncertain. What was sequenced was brain tumor tissue. The CDR3 here is CASSQDLTSADGYTF. CDR3 nucleotides: TGTGCCAGCAGCCAAGATTTGACGTCAGCCGATGGCTACACCTTC.